Following are 28 T cell receptor beta chains from one sample sequenced in a study of siplizumab effects on memory and regulatory T cells. TCRdb's copy holds only in-frame clones and misses some; the assay was immunoSEQ multiplex PCR. The table shows about 120,000 clones, with about 94% occurring only once. The sequenced sample consisted of non-Treg CD4+ T cells sorted from blood. Source of these receptors: a human donor in good health.

CDR3 region: CASSLEGLSNQPQHF. The CDR3 DNA is TGTGCCAGCAGTTTAGAGGGCTTGAGCAATCAGCCCCAGCATTTT. The V and J genes are TRBV27 and TRBJ1-5; unclear D gene. The germline V gene encodes CDR1 MNHEY and CDR2 SMNVEV (reference sequence). V was cut by 2 bases and J by 1 base, with 9 bases left in between. This CDR3 has 15 residues.

This chain links TRBV2 with TRBJ1-3, with D perhaps TRBD1 (5 bases). Germline V gene lookup returns CDR1 SNHLY and CDR2 FYNNEI. V lost 6 bases and J 0 bases, leaving 12 bases between the germline ends. The CDR3 has 15 amino acids. The CDR3 DNA sequence: TGTGCCAGCAGCACAGGACCGAGCTCTGGAAACACCATATATTTT. Translated: CASSTGPSSGNTIYF.

The CDR3 DNA follows: TGTGCCAGCTCACCTGCCTCGAGACAGGGGATCTCCTACAATGAGCAGTTCTTC. The encoded protein is CASSPASRQGISYNEQFF. This chain joins TRBV18 and TRBJ2-1; 8 nucleotides align to TRBD1. With V trimmed by 3 bases and J by 0 bases, 10 bases remained unmatched. This CDR3 has 18 amino acids. The germline CDR1 and CDR2 sequences are KGHSH and LQKENI.

The sample holds one count of this clone. The chain is built from TRBV19 and TRBJ2-5, with 16 bases identical to TRBD2. Germline CDR1 LNHDA, CDR2 SQIVND (reference sequence). After removal of 5 bases from V and 6 bases from J, the junction contained 12 bases not matched to a gene. This CDR3 contains 18 residues. DNA for the CDR3: TGTGCCAGTAGTCCCGGGGGGACTAGCGGGGGGGCCCGGCAGACCCAGTACTTC. Translating gives CASSPGGTSGGARQTQYF.

This clone was seen once. CDR3 in amino acids: CASSVGTASGANVLTF. The CDR3 DNA is TGTGCCAGCAGCGTCGGTACAGCCTCTGGGGCCAACGTCCTGACTTTC. The chain links TRBV9 to TRBJ2-6, with D hard to call. V dropped 2 bases and J dropped 0 bases, with 9 bases sitting between them. This CDR3 region has 16 residues. Germline V lookup: CDR1 SGDLS, CDR2 YYNGEE.

The V call is TRBV7-3, the J call TRBJ1-1; D gene uncertain. CDR1 SGHTA and CDR2 FQGTGA come from the germline V gene. The V end was cut by 3 bases, the J end by 5 bases, with 10 bases between. This CDR3 spans 13 amino acids. The CDR3 here is CASSFSQATEAFF. CDR3 DNA sequence: TGTGCCAGCAGCTTCAGTCAGGCGACTGAAGCTTTCTTT.

This clone was detected once. J is TRBJ1-4 and V is TRBV7-6; weak D call: TRBD1 (6 bases). The CDR3 has 15 residues. CDR1 is SGHVS, CDR2 FNYEAQ, per germline. The V gene lost 4 bases and the J gene lost 5 bases, with 14 bases spanning the gap. CDR3 DNA sequence: TGTGCCAGCAGCTCTGAGACAGGAATAAATGAAAAACTGTTTTTT. Translated, it gives CASSSETGINEKLFF.

This clone appeared a single time. The chain uses TRBV6-6 and TRBJ1-1; no clear D gene. The CDR3 is 14 amino acids. CDR1 is MNHNY, CDR2 SVGAGI, per germline (reference sequence). With 2 bases removed from V and 0 bases from J, the gap between germline ends came to 7 bases. The CDR3 loop is CASSYGQLNTEAFF. In DNA form, the CDR3 reads TGTGCCAGCAGTTACGGGCAACTGAACACTGAAGCTTTCTTT.

This clone was seen once. The chain joins TRBV6-6 to TRBJ2-5; possibly TRBD2 for D (6 bases). Between the trimmed V and J ends, which lost 9 bases and 4 bases, there was a span of 15 bases. The CDR3 is made up of 13 amino acids. Germline-derived CDR1 and CDR2 are MNHNY and SVGAGI (reference sequence). For the CDR3, the DNA is TGTGCCAGTGCCTCACTAGCCGCAGAGACCCAGTACTTC. The encoded protein is CASASLAAETQYF.

The rearrangement joins TRBV29-1 to TRBJ2-2, with TRBD2 matching 8 bases. J was trimmed by 3 bases and V by 6 bases; bases with no gene match: 9. The CDR3 runs 15 residues. Germline loops: CDR1 SQVTM, CDR2 ANQGSEA. In DNA form, the CDR3 reads TGCAGCGTCCAGCAGCGGGAGCGTTACACCGGGGAGCTGTTTTTT. Protein product: CSVQQRERYTGELFF.

The CDR3 DNA reads TGTGCCAGCAGTTGGGGGGGCCAGAGAAATGAGCAGTTCTTC. Translating gives CASSWGGQRNEQFF. The chain combines TRBV6-6 with TRBJ2-1, with D perhaps TRBD2 (7 bases). CDR3 size: 14 residues. From germline, CDR1 is MNHNY and CDR2 SVGAGI (reference sequence). Trimming shortened V by 4 bases and J by 7 bases, and 14 bases separated the two germline ends.

This rearrangement joins TRBV5-4 to TRBJ2-3, with a weak D call TRBD2 (5 bases). With 0 bases removed from V and 9 bases from J, the gap between germline ends came to 11 bases. The CDR3 has 13 amino acids. Germline V gene lookup returns CDR1 SGHNT and CDR2 YYREEE (reference sequence). The CDR3, as DNA: TGTGCCAGCAGCTTGGGACTCTCGGGAACGCAGTATTTT. It yields the protein CASSLGLSGTQYF.

The chain carries TRBV28 and TRBJ1-3; tentatively, D is TRBD1 (5 bases). Trimming removed 8 bases from V and 1 base from J, with 15 bases in between. Germline CDR1 reads MDHEN; CDR2 reads SYDVKM. CDR3 size: 15 residues. CDR3: CASGTAELSGNTIYF. The DNA of the CDR3 is TGTGCCAGCGGGACCGCAGAATTATCTGGAAACACCATATATTTT. The whole variable domain, remainder taken from reference TRBV28 and TRBJ1-3, is DVKVTQSSRYLVKRTGEKVFLECVQDMDHENMFWYRQDPGLGLRLIYFSYDVKMKEKGDIPEGYSVSREKKERFSLILESASTNQTSMYLCASGTAELSGNTIYFGEGSWLTVV.

The rearrangement links TRBV7-9 to TRBJ2-5; 9 nucleotides align to TRBD1. CDR1 is SEHNR and CDR2 is FQNEAQ in the germline V gene (reference sequence). V shed 4 bases, J shed 1 base, and the junction held 1 base outside the gene matches. The length of the CDR3 is 14 residues. CDR3: CASSSQGAQETQYF. CDR3 DNA sequence: TGTGCCAGCAGCTCACAGGGGGCCCAAGAGACCCAGTACTTC. Supplemented by reference TRBV7-9 and TRBJ2-5, the full variable domain reads DTGVSQNPRHKITKRGQNVTFRCDPISEHNRLYWYRQTLGQGPEFLTYFQNEAQLEKSRLLSDRFSAERPKGSFSTLEIQRTEQGDSAMYLCASSSQGAQETQYFGPGTRLLVL.

This clone was seen a few times. The chain recombines TRBV5-3 with TRBJ1-5; no clear D gene. TRBV5-3 falls under the ORF class, with uncertain function. V gave up 4 bases and J gave up 0 bases, with 5 bases separating them. There are 13 residues in the CDR3. The CDR3 spells CARSPYSNQPQHF. The CDR3 DNA reads as TGTGCCAGAAGCCCCTATAGCAATCAGCCCCAGCATTTT.

The chain employs TRBV18 and TRBJ1-6; D ambiguous. Germline CDR1 reads KGHSH; CDR2 reads LQKENI. Trimming removed 0 bases from V and 14 bases from J, with 8 bases in between. The CDR3 has 12 amino acids. CDR3 nucleotides: TGTGCCAGCTCACCACCCACCGGCACCCTCCACTTT. This translates into CASSPPTGTLHF.

The chain has TRBV7-9 and TRBJ2-1; D could derive from TRBD1 or TRBD2 (7 bases each). The length of the CDR3 is 15 residues. V lost 6 bases to trimming and J lost 4 bases, with 16 bases between them. Per germline, CDR1 SEHNR and CDR2 FQNEAQ (reference sequence). This CDR3 is CASSSTGDYYNEQFF. Written as DNA, the CDR3 is TGTGCCAGCAGTTCCACAGGGGACTATTACAATGAGCAGTTCTTC.

The chain is built from TRBV20-1 and TRBJ2-7; D gene ambiguous. V shed 3 bases and J shed 4 bases, with 7 bases lying between them. The germline CDR1 and CDR2 sequences are DFQATT and SNEGSKA (reference sequence). This CDR3 is 11 amino acids long. CDR3 nucleotides: TGCAGTGCTAGCCTTGGGTACGAGCAGTACTTC. It yields the protein CSASLGYEQYF.

The V call is TRBV5-3, the J call TRBJ2-1, with TRBD1 matching over 7 bases. TRBV5-3 is an ORF, with its function uncertain. The CDR3 extends over 16 amino acids. The V segment lost 4 bases and the J segment 1 base; nucleotides outside the gene matches: 8. The CDR3 here is CARSEGDSPSYNEQFF. The CDR3 coding sequence is TGTGCCAGAAGCGAGGGGGACAGTCCATCCTACAATGAGCAGTTCTTC.

The chain links TRBV9 to TRBJ1-6; 9 bases align to TRBD1. The CDR3 runs to 14 residues. Germline CDR1 SGDLS, CDR2 YYNGEE. V lost 3 bases to trimming and J lost 7 bases; unmatched junction nucleotides: 2. This CDR3 is CASSGGQGNSPLHF. In DNA form, the CDR3 reads TGTGCCAGCAGCGGGGGACAGGGCAATTCACCCCTCCACTTT.

This sequence joins TRBV28 and TRBJ1-5, with a possible D match to TRBD1 (5 bases). CDR1 is MDHEN, CDR2 SYDVKM, per germline. This CDR3 has 15 residues. Trimming left V 4 bases short and J 3 bases short, with 13 bases between. The CDR3, as DNA: TGTGCCAGCAGTTCCAATAAGGGACCCAATCAGCCCCAGCATTTT. This codes for CASSSNKGPNQPQHF.

This clone was found once. The V and J genes are TRBV6-5 and TRBJ2-7; D is perhaps TRBD2 (5 bases). V was shortened by 5 bases and J by 6 bases, with 11 bases between the two germline ends. This CDR3 is 12 amino acids long. CDR1 MNHEY and CDR2 SVGAGI come from the germline V gene. CDR3 in DNA: TGTGCCAGCAGTCCTAGCAGGCGCGAGCAGTACTTC. It is translated as CASSPSRREQYF.

J is TRBJ1-2 and V is TRBV18, with 8 bases aligning to TRBD1. J gave up 2 bases and V 3 bases, and 11 bases lay outside the gene matches. The CDR3 consists of 17 residues. CDR1 is KGHSH and CDR2 is LQKENI in the germline V gene. The CDR3 region is CASSPNPGGDRNYGYTF. The CDR3, as DNA: TGTGCCAGCTCACCGAATCCAGGGGGCGATAGAAACTATGGCTACACCTTC.

The CDR3 spells CASSVGQVTQYF. The CDR3 DNA reads as TGTGCCAGCAGCGTCGGGCAGGTGACCCAGTACTTC. The chain recombines TRBV7-9 with TRBJ2-5, with unresolved D. CDR1 and CDR2 from the germline V gene are SEHNR and FQNEAQ (reference sequence). The CDR3 has 12 amino acids. Trimming took off 5 bases at V and 7 bases at J, with 11 bases between the two ends.

The V gene is TRBV27, the J gene TRBJ1-6; D remains ambiguous. The germline V gene encodes CDR1 MNHEY and CDR2 SMNVEV (reference sequence). V lost 6 bases to trimming and J lost 0 bases, with 12 bases between them. The length of the CDR3 is 16 residues. The DNA for the CDR3 is TGTGCCAGCAGCCGAACCATAAGCTCCTATAATTCACCCCTCCACTTT. Its translation is CASSRTISSYNSPLHF.

The genes are TRBV10-3 and TRBJ2-3, with D unclear. This CDR3 spans 11 amino acids. Germline lookup yields CDR1 ENHRY and CDR2 SYGVKD. V was cut by 5 bases and J by 4 bases, with 4 bases left in between. Here the CDR3 reads CAISRADTQYF. The CDR3 coding sequence is TGTGCCATCAGTAGGGCAGATACGCAGTATTTT.

The genes are TRBV5-1 and TRBJ1-2, with TRBD1 as a possible D gene (5 bases). V was shortened by 7 bases and J by 4 bases, with 11 bases between the two germline ends. The CDR3 is made up of 12 amino acids. CDR1 and CDR2 from the germline V gene are SGHRS and YFSETQ. The CDR3: CASGTGTYGYTF. The DNA for the CDR3 is TGCGCCAGCGGAACAGGTACCTATGGCTACACCTTC.

This clone has only one observation. This sample also contains other DNA sequences that code for the same CDR3. The chain recombines TRBV10-3 with TRBJ2-7, with 9 bases identical to TRBD2. The CDR3 loop spans 16 amino acids. V was clipped by 7 bases and J by 4 bases; unmatched bases: 14. In germline, CDR1 is ENHRY, CDR2 SYGVKD. The CDR3 region is CAIKGGLAGGLYEQYF. In DNA form, the CDR3 reads TGTGCCATCAAGGGGGGGCTCGCGGGAGGGCTGTACGAGCAGTACTTC.